This is a list of T cell receptor beta chains from one sample in a study of T cells in Graves' hyperthyroidism and ophthalmopathy. TCRdb re-called the multiplex PCR reads with MiXCR, one entry per CDR3 protein. The sample lists about 52,000 distinct CDR3 sequences; less than 60% were seen once. The sequencing input was blood. The receptors shown here come from a woman aged 45-65 years with Graves' ophthalmopathy. CDR3s include the opening cysteine and the closing phenylalanine or tryptophan.

J gene,V gene,CDR3 protein
TRBJ2-1,TRBV9,CASSVANEQFF
TRBJ2-2,TRBV9,CASSVSGTANTGELFF
TRBJ2-5,TRBV7-2,CASSAELNQPQYF
TRBJ2-1,TRBV7-3,CASSPQGQSSYNEQFF
TRBJ2-5,TRBV18,CASSPPGQETQYF
TRBJ1-5,TRBV7-2,CASSTRHAVLRARHF
TRBJ2-7,TRBV7-6,CASSPGTVAYEQYF
TRBJ1-6,TRBV7-9,CASSLWTGSSPLHF
TRBJ2-3,TRBV7-8,CASSLATGDRTDTQYF
TRBJ1-3,TRBV9,CASSVGLGLGNTIYF
TRBJ2-1,TRBV29-1,CSVVNSYNEQFF
TRBJ1-5,TRBV28,CASSLLSGNQPQHF
TRBJ2-1,TRBV6-5,CASSRPTSGAHNEQFF
TRBJ2-1,TRBV15,CATSRETSPDEQFF
TRBJ2-7,TRBV4-1,CASRTLAGVKYEQYF
TRBJ1-2,TRBV27,CASGSLGGGYGYTF
TRBJ1-4,TRBV5-1,CASSHDRGDEKLFF
TRBJ1-1,TRBV7-8,CASSPGEIAEAFF
TRBJ2-7,TRBV7-9,CASSLEGGNYEQYF
TRBJ1-1,TRBV24-1,CATSARGGANVLTFF
TRBJ1-5,TRBV19,CASSPGGDQHF
TRBJ2-5,TRBV7-8,CASSSPGGTQETQYF
TRBJ2-3,TRBV10-2,CASSLKDIGYSDTQYF
TRBJ2-5,TRBV29-1,CNFCASSLLGTQYF
TRBJ1-1,TRBV2,CASRQPGANTEAFF
TRBJ1-2,TRBV30,CAWSVTGTGSYGYTF
TRBJ2-3,TRBV7-9,CASSRTGEEQYF
TRBJ1-1,TRBV2,CASSEEGGTEAFF
TRBJ1-1,TRBV7-8,CASSFGTGGAFF
TRBJ2-5,TRBV12-3/TRBV12-4,CASSPGLAGVGTQYF
TRBJ2-5,TRBV20-1,CSARGGGRYQETQYF
TRBJ2-1,TRBV6-4,CASSDSGVTEQFF
TRBJ2-7,TRBV6-2/TRBV6-3,CASSYTQGTLGYEQYF
TRBJ2-3,TRBV7-9,CASGQASGRGTDTQYF
TRBJ2-7,TRBV6-4,CASPRRDRGDEQYF
TRBJ1-6,TRBV19,CASGRGSNSPLHF
TRBJ2-1,TRBV20-1,CSAPSAGGSRVF
TRBJ2-1,TRBV9,CASSVALPNEQFF
TRBJ2-3,TRBV19,CASSGGQSTDTQYF
TRBJ2-3,TRBV20-1,CSASPRGRNTDTQYF
TRBJ2-7,TRBV7-6,CASSLGQGAFEQYF
TRBJ1-5,TRBV20-1,CSAPKSRQVWQPLHF
TRBJ2-7,TRBV12-3/TRBV12-4,CASSFLTSGTAKEQYF
TRBJ2-1,TRBV28,CASSITLSSYNEQFF
TRBJ1-2,TRBV6-5,CASNTGGTDYGYTF
TRBJ2-1,TRBV19,CASSPLTSGSGNEQFF
TRBJ1-2,TRBV29-1,CSVPQGTTYGYTF
TRBJ2-7,TRBV6-6,CASSYSIEGYEQYF
TRBJ2-5,TRBV20-1,CSAFPGQGLQETQYF
TRBJ1-4,TRBV20-1,CSANPGTGREKLFF